A selection of T cell receptor beta chains follows, all from one sample in a study of cytomegalovirus exposure and HLA in healthy donors. Data came from immunoSEQ multiplex PCR; TCRdb stores just in-frame clones and leaves some out. The sample carries roughly 93,000 clones, about 74% recorded once. The source material was PBMCs. These receptor sequences come from a man in his forties in good health and CMV-seronegative. Both conserved end residues are trimmed from each CDR3.

>15|TRBV5-1
ASSSTTSGSGTGELF
>14|TRBV19
ASRNELGSHNSPLH
>13|TRBV7-9
ASSLARDRGLGYT
>15|TRBV5-1
ASSPEVRGMSENEQF
>13|TRBV4-3
ASSQVQGLNQPQH
>15|TRBV4-1
ASSQGARSSYNSPLH
>10|TRBV9
ASSVGQYEQY
>13|TRBV7-6
ASSLARQGQSPLH
>16|TRBV9
ASSPNIEAFSAKNIQY
>15|TRBV4-2
ASSQDLRGTTNYGYT
>11|TRBV7-3
ASSKDNHYEQY
>13|TRBV11-2
ASSLGGGLGNIQY
>14|TRBV5-1
ASSSGVASGLRAQY
>14|TRBV11-2
ASSIGLAGVENEQF
>14|TRBV27
ASSLRGRQDPYGYT
>13|TRBV30
AWRKGASSYNEQF
>13|TRBV6-1
ASSDWGTRTYEQY
>12|TRBV7-9
ASSLDGQIYEQY
>11|TRBV6-5
ASTRTQNYGYT
>12|TRBV11-2
ASSLGDSSYEQY
>12|TRBV4-3
ASSQDFTGYGYT
>10|TRBV7-2
ASSVMNTEAF
>13|TRBV4-2
ASRPRGQGPYGYT
>11|TRBV30
AWSTGLDQPQH
>12|TRBV4-2
ASSRDRGIGTQY
>11|TRBV11-1
ASSPSGKETQY